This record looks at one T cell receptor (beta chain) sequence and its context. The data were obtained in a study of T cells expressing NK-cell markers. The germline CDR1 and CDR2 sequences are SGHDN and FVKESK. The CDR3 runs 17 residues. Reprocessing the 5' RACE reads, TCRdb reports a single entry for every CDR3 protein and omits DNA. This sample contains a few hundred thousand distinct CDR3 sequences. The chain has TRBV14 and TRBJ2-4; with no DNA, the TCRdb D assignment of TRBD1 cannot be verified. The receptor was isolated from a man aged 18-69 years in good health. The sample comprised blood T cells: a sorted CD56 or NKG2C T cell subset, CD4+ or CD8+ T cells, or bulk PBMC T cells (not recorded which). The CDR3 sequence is CASSQSVGGDAKNIQYF.